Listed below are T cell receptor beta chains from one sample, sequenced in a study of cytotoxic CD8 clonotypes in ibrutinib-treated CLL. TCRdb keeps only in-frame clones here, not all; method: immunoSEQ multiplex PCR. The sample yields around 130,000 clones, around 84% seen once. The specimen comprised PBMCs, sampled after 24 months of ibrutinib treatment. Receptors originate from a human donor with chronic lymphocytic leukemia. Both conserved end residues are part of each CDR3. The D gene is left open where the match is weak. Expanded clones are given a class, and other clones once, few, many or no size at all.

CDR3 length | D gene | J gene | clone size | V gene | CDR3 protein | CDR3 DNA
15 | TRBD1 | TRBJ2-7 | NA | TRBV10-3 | CAISESGTGGSEQYF | TGTGCCATCAGTGAGTCCGGGACAGGGGGTAGCGAGCAGTACTTC
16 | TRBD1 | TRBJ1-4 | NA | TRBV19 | CASSSGQGGTSEKLFF | TGTGCCAGTAGTTCCGGACAGGGGGGCACCAGCGAAAAACTGTTTTTT
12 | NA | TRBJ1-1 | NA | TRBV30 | CAWKPRDTEAFF | TGTGCCTGGAAGCCCCGGGACACTGAAGCTTTCTTT
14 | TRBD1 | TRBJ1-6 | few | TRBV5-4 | CASSLQGANSPLHF | TGTGCCAGCAGCTTACAGGGGGCCAATTCACCCCTCCACTTT
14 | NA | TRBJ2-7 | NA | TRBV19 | CASSTGTADYEQYF | TGTGCCAGTAGTACCGGGACGGCAGACTACGAGCAGTACTTC
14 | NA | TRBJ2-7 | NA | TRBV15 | CATSRDHSGVEQYF | TGTGCCACCAGCAGAGACCATTCAGGTGTCGAGCAGTACTTC
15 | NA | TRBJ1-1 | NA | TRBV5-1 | CASSLDPGVNTEAFF | TGCGCCAGCAGCTTGGATCCAGGGGTGAACACTGAAGCTTTCTTT
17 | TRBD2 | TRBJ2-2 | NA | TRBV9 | CASSQSSGGINTGELFF | TGTGCCAGCAGTCAGTCGTCGGGGGGGATAAACACCGGGGAGCTGTTTTTT
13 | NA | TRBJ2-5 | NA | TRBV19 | CASSSTSLETQYF | TGTGCCAGTAGTTCCACTTCCTTGGAGACCCAGTACTTC
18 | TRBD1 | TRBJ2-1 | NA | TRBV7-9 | CASSLGGTGGWSYNEQFF | TGTGCCAGCAGCTTAGGCGGGACAGGGGGCTGGTCCTACAATGAGCAGTTCTTC
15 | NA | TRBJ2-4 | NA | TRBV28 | CASSPGGPQKNIQYF | TGTGCCAGCAGCCCGGGGGGCCCCCAGAAAAACATTCAGTACTTC
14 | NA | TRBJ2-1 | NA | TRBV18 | CASSPGTSHNEQFF | TGTGCCAGCTCCCCCGGGACTTCCCACAATGAGCAGTTCTTC
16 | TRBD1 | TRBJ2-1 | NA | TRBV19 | CASTGGTGATYNEQFF | TGTGCCAGTACTGGGGGGACAGGGGCCACCTACAATGAGCAGTTCTTC
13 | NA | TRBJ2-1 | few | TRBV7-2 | CASSLRLRGEQFF | TGTGCCAGCAGCTTACGTCTGAGGGGCGAGCAGTTCTTC
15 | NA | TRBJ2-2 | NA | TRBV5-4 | CASSSNLQNTGELFF | TGTGCCAGCAGCTCGAACCTACAGAACACCGGGGAGCTGTTTTTT
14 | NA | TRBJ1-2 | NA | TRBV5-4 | CASSSFQGNYGYTF | TGTGCCAGCAGCTCCTTCCAGGGGAACTATGGCTACACCTTC
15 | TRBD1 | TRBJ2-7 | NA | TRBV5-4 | CASSSPGQGTYEQYF | TGTGCCAGCAGCTCGCCCGGACAGGGAACCTACGAGCAGTACTTC
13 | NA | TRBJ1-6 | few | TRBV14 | CASSLAGVSPLHF | TGTGCCAGCAGCCTTGCAGGGGTTTCACCCCTCCACTTT
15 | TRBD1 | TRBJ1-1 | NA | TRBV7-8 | CASSQWTGGNTEAFF | TGTGCCAGCAGCCAATGGACAGGCGGAAACACTGAAGCTTTCTTT